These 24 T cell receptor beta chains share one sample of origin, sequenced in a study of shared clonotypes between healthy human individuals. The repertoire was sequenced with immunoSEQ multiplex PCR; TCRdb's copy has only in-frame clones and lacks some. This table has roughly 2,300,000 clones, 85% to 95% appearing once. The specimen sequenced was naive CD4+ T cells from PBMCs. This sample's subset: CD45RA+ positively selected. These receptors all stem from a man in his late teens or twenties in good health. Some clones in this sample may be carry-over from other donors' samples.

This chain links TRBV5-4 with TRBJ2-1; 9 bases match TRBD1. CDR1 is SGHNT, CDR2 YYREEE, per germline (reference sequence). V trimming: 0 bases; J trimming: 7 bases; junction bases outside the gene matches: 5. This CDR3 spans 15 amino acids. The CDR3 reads CASSLAGTGWNEQFF. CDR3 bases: TGTGCCAGCAGCTTGGCCGGGACAGGGTGGAATGAGCAGTTCTTC. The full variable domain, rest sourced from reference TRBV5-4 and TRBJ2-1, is ETGVTQSPTHLIKTRGQQVTLRCSSQSGHNTVSWYQQALGQGPQFIFQYYREEENGRGNFPPRFSGLQFPNYSSELNVNALELDDSALYLCASSLAGTGWNEQFFGPGTRLTVL.

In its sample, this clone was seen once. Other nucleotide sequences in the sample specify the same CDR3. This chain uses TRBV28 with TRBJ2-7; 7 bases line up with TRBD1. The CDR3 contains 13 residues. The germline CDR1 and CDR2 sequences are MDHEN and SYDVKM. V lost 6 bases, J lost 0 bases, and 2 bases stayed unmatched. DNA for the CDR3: TGTGCCAGCAGATCAGGGGGCTCCTACGAGCAGTACTTC. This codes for CASRSGGSYEQYF.

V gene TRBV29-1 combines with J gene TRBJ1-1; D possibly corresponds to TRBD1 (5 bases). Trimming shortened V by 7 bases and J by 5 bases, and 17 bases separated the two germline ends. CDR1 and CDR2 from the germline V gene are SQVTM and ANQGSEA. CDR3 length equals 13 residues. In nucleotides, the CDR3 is TGCAGCGCCACGACAGCTTCATGGACTGAAGCTTTCTTT. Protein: CSATTASWTEAFF.

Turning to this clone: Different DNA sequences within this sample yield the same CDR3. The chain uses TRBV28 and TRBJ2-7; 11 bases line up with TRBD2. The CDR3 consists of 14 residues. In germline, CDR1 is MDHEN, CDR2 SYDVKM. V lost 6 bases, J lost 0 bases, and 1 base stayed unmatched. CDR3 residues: CASRLAGGSYEQYF. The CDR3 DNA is TGTGCCAGCAGGCTAGCGGGAGGCTCCTACGAGCAGTACTTC.

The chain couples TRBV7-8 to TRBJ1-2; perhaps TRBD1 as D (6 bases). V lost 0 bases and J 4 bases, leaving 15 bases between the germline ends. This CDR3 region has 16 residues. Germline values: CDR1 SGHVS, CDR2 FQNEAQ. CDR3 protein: CASSLASHRAAYGYTF. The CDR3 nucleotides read TGTGCCAGCAGCTTAGCTTCCCACAGGGCGGCCTATGGCTACACCTTC.

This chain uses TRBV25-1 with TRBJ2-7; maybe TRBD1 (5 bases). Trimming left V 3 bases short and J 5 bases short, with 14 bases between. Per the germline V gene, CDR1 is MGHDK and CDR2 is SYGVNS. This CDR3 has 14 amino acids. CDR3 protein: CASSDKGRINEQYF. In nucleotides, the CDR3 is TGTGCCAGCAGTGACAAGGGGCGCATAAACGAGCAGTACTTC.

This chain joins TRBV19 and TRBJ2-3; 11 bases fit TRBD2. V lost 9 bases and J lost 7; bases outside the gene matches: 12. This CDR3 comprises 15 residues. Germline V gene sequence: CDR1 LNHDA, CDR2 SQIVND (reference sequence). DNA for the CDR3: TGTGCCAGCCACACTAGCGGGAGTTTGAGTCATACGCAGTATTTT. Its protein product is CASHTSGSLSHTQYF.

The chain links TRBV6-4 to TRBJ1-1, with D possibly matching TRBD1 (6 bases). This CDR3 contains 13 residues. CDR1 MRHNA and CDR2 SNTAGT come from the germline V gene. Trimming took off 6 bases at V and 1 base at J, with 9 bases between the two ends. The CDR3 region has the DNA TGTGCCAGCAGAACAGGGCCGAACACTGAAGCTTTCTTT. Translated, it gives CASRTGPNTEAFF.

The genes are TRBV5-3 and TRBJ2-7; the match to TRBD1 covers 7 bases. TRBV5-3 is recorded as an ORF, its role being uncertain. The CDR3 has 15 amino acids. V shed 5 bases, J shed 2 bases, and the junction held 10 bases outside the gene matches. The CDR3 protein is CARRPRTGEAYEQYF. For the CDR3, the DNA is TGTGCCAGAAGACCCCGGACAGGCGAAGCCTACGAGCAGTACTTC.

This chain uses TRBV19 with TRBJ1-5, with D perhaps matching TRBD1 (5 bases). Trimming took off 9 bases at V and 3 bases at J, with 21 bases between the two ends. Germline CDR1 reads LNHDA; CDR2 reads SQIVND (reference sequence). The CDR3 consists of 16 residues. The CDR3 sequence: CASTPLQGQTNQPQHF. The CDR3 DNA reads TGTGCCAGCACTCCCCTCCAAGGACAAACCAATCAGCCCCAGCATTTT. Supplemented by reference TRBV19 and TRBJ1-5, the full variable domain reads DGGITQSPKYLFRKEGQNVTLSCEQNLNHDAMYWYRQDPGQGLRLIYYSQIVNDFQKGDIAEGYSVSREKKESFPLTVTSAQKNPTAFYLCASTPLQGQTNQPQHFGDGTRLSIL.

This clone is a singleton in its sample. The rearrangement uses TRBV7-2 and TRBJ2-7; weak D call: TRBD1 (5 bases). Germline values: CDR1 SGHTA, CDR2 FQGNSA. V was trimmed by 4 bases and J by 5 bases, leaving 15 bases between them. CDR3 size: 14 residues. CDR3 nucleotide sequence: TGTGCCAGCAGCTCGACCGACAGCAGACACGAGCAGTACTTC. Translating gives CASSSTDSRHEQYF.

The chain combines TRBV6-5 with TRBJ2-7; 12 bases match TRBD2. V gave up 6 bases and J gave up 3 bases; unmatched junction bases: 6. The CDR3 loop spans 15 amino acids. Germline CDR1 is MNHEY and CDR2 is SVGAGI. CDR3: CASSTGLAGHYEQYF. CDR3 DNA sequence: TGTGCCAGCAGCACCGGACTAGCGGGACACTACGAGCAGTACTTC.

In nucleotides, the CDR3 is TGTGCCTGGAGTAGAACCGGGACAGGGATCTACGAGCAGTACTTC. It codes for CAWSRTGTGIYEQYF. The V call is TRBV30, the J call TRBJ2-7; 9 positions match TRBD1. Germline V gene sequence: CDR1 GTSNPN, CDR2 SVGIG (reference sequence). With V trimmed by 2 bases and J by 3 bases, 8 bases remained unmatched. The CDR3 contains 15 residues.

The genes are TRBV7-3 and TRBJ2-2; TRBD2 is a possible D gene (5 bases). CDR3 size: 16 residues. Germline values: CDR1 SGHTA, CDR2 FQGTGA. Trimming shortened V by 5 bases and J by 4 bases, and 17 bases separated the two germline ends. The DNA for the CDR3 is TGTGCCAGCAGCCCACCCGGGGTTGCGGGCACCGGGGAGCTGTTTTTT. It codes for CASSPPGVAGTGELFF.

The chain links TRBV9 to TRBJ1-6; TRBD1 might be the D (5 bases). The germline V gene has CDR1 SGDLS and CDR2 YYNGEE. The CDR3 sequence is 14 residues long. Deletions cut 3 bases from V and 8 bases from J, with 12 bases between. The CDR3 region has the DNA TGTGCCAGCAGCGGCCGGGACGGAGATTCACCCCTCCACTTT. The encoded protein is CASSGRDGDSPLHF.

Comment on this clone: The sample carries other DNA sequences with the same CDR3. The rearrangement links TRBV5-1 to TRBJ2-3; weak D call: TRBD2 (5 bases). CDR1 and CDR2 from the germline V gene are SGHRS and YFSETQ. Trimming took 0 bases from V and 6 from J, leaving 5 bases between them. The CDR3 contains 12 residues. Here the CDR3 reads CASSLAGDTQYF. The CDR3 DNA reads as TGCGCCAGCAGCTTGGCGGGGGATACGCAGTATTTT.

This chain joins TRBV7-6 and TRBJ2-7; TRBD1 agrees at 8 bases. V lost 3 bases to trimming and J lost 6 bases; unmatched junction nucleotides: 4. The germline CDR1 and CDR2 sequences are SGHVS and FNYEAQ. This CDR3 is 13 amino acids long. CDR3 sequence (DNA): TGTGCCAGCAGCTTGGACAGGGAGGCCGAGCAGTACTTC. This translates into CASSLDREAEQYF. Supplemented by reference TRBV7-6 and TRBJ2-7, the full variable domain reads GAGVSQSPRYKVTKRGQDVALRCDPISGHVSLYWYRQALGQGPEFLTYFNYEAQQDKSGLPNDRFSAERPEGSISTLTIQRTEQRDSAMYRCASSLDREAEQYFGPGTRLTVT.

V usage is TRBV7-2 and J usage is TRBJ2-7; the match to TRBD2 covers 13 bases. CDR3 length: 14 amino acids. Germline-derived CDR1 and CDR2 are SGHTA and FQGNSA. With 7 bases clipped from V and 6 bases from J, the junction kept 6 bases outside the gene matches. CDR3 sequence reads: CASTPGLAGSEQYF. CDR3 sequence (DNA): TGTGCCAGCACCCCGGGACTAGCGGGAAGCGAGCAGTACTTC.

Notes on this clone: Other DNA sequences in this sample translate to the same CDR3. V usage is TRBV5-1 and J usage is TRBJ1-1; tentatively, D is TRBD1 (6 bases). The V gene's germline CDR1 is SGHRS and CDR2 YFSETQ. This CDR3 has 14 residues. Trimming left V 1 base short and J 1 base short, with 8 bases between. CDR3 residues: CASSLMGQNTEAFF. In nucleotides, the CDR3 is TGCGCCAGCAGCTTGATGGGACAGAACACTGAAGCTTTCTTT.

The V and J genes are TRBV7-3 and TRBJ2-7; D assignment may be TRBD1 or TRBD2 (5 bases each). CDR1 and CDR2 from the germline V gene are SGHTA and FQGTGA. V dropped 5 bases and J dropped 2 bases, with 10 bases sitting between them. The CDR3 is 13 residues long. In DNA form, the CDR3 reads TGTGCCAGCAGCCGGGACGGAACCTACGAGCAGTACTTC. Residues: CASSRDGTYEQYF.

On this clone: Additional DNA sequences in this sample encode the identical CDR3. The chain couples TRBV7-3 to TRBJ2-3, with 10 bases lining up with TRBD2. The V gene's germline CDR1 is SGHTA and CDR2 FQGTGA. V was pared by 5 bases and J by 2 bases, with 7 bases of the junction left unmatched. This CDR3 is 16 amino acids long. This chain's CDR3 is CASSLLAGAFTDTQYF. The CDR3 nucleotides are TGTGCCAGCAGCCTTCTAGCGGGGGCCTTCACAGATACGCAGTATTTT.

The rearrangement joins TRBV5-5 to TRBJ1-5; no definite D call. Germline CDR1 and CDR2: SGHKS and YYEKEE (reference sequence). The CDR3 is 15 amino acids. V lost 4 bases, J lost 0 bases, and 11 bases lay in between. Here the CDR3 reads CASSPSPYSNQPQHF. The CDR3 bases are TGTGCCAGCAGCCCGTCTCCGTATAGCAATCAGCCCCAGCATTTT. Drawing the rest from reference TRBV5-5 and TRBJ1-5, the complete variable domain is DAGVTQSPTHLIKTRGQQVTLRCSPISGHKSVSWYQQVLGQGPQFIFQYYEKEERGRGNFPDRFSARQFPNYSSELNVNALLLGDSALYLCASSPSPYSNQPQHFGDGTRLSIL.

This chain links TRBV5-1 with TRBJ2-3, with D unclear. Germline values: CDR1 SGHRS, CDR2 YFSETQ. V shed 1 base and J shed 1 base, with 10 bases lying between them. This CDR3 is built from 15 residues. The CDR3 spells CASSLSPPGTDTQYF. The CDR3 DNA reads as TGCGCCAGCAGCTTGTCCCCACCTGGCACAGATACGCAGTATTTT.

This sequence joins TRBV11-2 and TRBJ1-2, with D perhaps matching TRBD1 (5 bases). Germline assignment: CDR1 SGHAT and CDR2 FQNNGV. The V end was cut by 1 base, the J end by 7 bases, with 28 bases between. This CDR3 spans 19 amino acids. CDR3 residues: CASSLVFLFGGIISPGYTF. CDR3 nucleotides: TGTGCCAGCAGCTTAGTTTTTCTATTTGGGGGGATCATATCCCCTGGCTACACCTTC.